This entry lists 24 T cell receptor beta chains sequenced from one sample in a study of cytomegalovirus exposure and HLA in healthy donors. Profiling relied on immunoSEQ multiplex PCR, and the TCRdb table lists in-frame clones only, not all of them. The table records about 83,000 clones, about 96% of them present only once. Sample: PBMCs. All receptors derive from a young woman in good health and CMV-seronegative.

This chain connects TRBV10-1 to TRBJ2-7; the D is unclear. The V end lost 8 bases, the J end lost 2 bases, and 4 bases lay between the germline ends. This CDR3 spans 10 amino acids. Germline V gene data show CDR1 as WNHNN and CDR2 as SYGVQD (reference sequence). The CDR3 region has the DNA TGCGCCAGCCCTCCCTACGAGCAGTACTTC. Translation gives CASPPYEQYF.

The CDR3 DNA follows: TGTGCCAGCAGCTATCCTAGCACAGATACGCAGTATTTT. This translates into CASSYPSTDTQYF. The gene calls are TRBV28 and TRBJ2-3; D not certain. The germline gives CDR1 MDHEN, CDR2 SYDVKM. The V and J ends lost 6 bases and 0 bases respectively, with 7 bases between them. The CDR3 extends over 13 amino acids.

This sequence joins TRBV5-1 and TRBJ1-1; maybe TRBD1 (6 bases). This CDR3 region has 15 residues. V was shortened by 2 bases and J by 5 bases, with 16 bases between the two germline ends. CDR1 and CDR2 (germline): SGHRS, YFSETQ. As DNA, the CDR3 is TGCGCCAGCAGCTTCGGGACCTCAGGGGTAACTGAAGCTTTCTTT. Translated, it gives CASSFGTSGVTEAFF.

This clone was picked up one time. V is TRBV15 and J is TRBJ2-5; tentatively, D is TRBD1 (7 bases). Germline loops: CDR1 LNHNV, CDR2 YYDKDF (reference sequence). The length of the CDR3 is 16 residues. Trimming removed 5 bases at V and 2 bases at J, with 18 bases between. CDR3 in DNA: TGTGCCACCAGCCGGCGGGGACAGTTCAATCAAGAGACCCAGTACTTC. Residues: CATSRRGQFNQETQYF.

This clone occurred once. This chain uses TRBV27 with TRBJ1-1; possible D gene TRBD1, 6 bases. The CDR3 totals 13 residues. Per germline, CDR1 MNHEY and CDR2 SMNVEV (reference sequence). V gave up 5 bases and J gave up 7 bases, with 14 bases separating them. The CDR3 DNA reads as TGTGCCAGCAGTCCCAGGGGTCCACTTGAAGCTTTCTTT. Translation gives CASSPRGPLEAFF.

The chain joins TRBV7-8 to TRBJ2-3; D is ambiguous. The CDR3 length is 14 residues. Germline values: CDR1 SGHVS, CDR2 FQNEAQ. With 4 bases removed from V and 1 base from J, the gap between germline ends came to 9 bases. The CDR3 here is CASSWVTGTDTQYF. DNA for the CDR3: TGTGCCAGCAGCTGGGTGACTGGCACAGATACGCAGTATTTT. Using reference TRBV7-8 and TRBJ2-3 for the parts outside the CDR3, the full variable domain is GAGVSQSPRYKVAKRGQDVALRCDPISGHVSLFWYQQALGQGPEFLTYFQNEAQLDKSGLPSDRFFAERPEGSVSTLKIQRTQQEDSAVYLCASSWVTGTDTQYFGPGTRLTVL.

The rearrangement uses TRBV19 and TRBJ1-1, with a weak D call TRBD1 (6 bases). Per germline, CDR1 LNHDA and CDR2 SQIVND (reference sequence). The CDR3 spans 15 residues. V was pared by 9 bases and J by 0 bases, with 17 bases between. CDR3 in DNA: TGTGCCAGCCGGGACAAACCGCTTATGAACACTGAAGCTTTCTTT. It specifies CASRDKPLMNTEAFF.

The chain recombines TRBV6-1 with TRBJ2-7; 9 nucleotides agree with TRBD2. This CDR3 is built from 16 residues. V shed 0 bases and J 3 bases; nucleotides not matched to a gene: 6. Per the germline V gene, CDR1 is MNHNS and CDR2 is SASEGT. In nucleotides, the CDR3 is TGTGCCAGCAGTGAAGCCCAAAGCGGGAGGAACTACGAGCAGTACTTC. The encoded protein is CASSEAQSGRNYEQYF.

V is TRBV4-1 and J is TRBJ2-1; 7 bases agree with TRBD2. J was trimmed by 3 bases and V by 1 base; bases with no gene match: 3. This CDR3 comprises 15 residues. CDR1 and CDR2 (germline): MGHRA, YSYEKL. Here the CDR3 DNA reads TGCGCCAGCAGCCAAGCGGCGGGAGACTACAATGAGCAGTTCTTC. This gives the protein CASSQAAGDYNEQFF.

The V and J genes are TRBV29-1 and TRBJ1-4; 7 nucleotides match TRBD1. Germline assignment: CDR1 SQVTM and CDR2 ANQGSEA. The CDR3 consists of 13 residues. V lost 7 bases and J lost 2; bases outside the gene matches: 4. The CDR3 here is CSAEGQTNEKLFF. CDR3 sequence (DNA): TGCAGCGCCGAGGGACAGACTAATGAAAAACTGTTTTTT.

The J gene is TRBJ2-1, the V gene TRBV19; TRBD1 matches at 9 bases. Germline values: CDR1 LNHDA, CDR2 SQIVND (reference sequence). CDR3 length: 13 amino acids. V shed 7 bases and J 7 bases; nucleotides not matched to a gene: 5. CDR3 DNA sequence: TGTGCCAGTACAAGGGACAGGGTAAATGAGCAGTTCTTC. Protein product: CASTRDRVNEQFF.

This chain connects TRBV5-1 to TRBJ2-5; TRBD1 agrees at 7 bases. The V and J ends lost 0 bases and 7 bases, in that order; junction bases with no gene match: 21. The CDR3 has 19 residues. Germline V gene lookup returns CDR1 SGHRS and CDR2 YFSETQ. CDR3 coding DNA: TGCGCCAGCAGCTTGGTTGGACGGGTTGCGCAGAGACAGGGTGGGACCCAGTACTTC. This encodes CASSLVGRVAQRQGGTQYF.

The chain links TRBV27 to TRBJ1-2, with unresolved D. CDR1 is MNHEY, CDR2 SMNVEV, per germline (reference sequence). The V end was cut by 5 bases, the J end by 12 bases, with 19 bases between. The CDR3 totals 13 residues. This CDR3 reads CASSGFGREAHTF. CDR3 nucleotide sequence: TGTGCCAGCAGTGGGTTCGGGAGGGAGGCCCACACCTTC.

The chain joins TRBV11-2 to TRBJ2-7; TRBD2 agrees at 7 bases. CDR3 size: 13 residues. V shed 3 bases, J shed 5 bases, and the junction held 4 bases outside the gene matches. Per the germline V gene, CDR1 is SGHAT and CDR2 is FQNNGV. The CDR3 region is CASSFGRSHEQYF. The CDR3 DNA follows: TGTGCCAGCAGCTTCGGGAGGTCCCACGAGCAGTACTTC.

The V and J genes are TRBV7-9 and TRBJ1-2, with D tentatively TRBD1 (5 bases). Trimming pared 4 bases from V and 7 bases from J, leaving 7 bases between. The CDR3 contains 11 residues. CDR1 and CDR2 from the germline V gene are SEHNR and FQNEAQ (reference sequence). The CDR3 loop is CASSSQGGYTF. The CDR3 DNA follows: TGTGCCAGCAGCTCCCAGGGTGGCTACACCTTC.

This chain joins TRBV5-8 and TRBJ2-5; D possibly corresponds to TRBD2 (6 bases). The length of the CDR3 is 17 residues. The V and J ends lost 0 bases and 2 bases respectively, with 17 bases between them. Germline lookup yields CDR1 SGHTS and CDR2 YDEGEE. CDR3: CASSLALSGTYQETQYF. The CDR3 nucleotides are TGTGCCAGCAGCTTGGCCCTTTCCGGGACTTATCAAGAGACCCAGTACTTC.

The chain is built from TRBV4-1 and TRBJ2-3, with 9 bases that match TRBD2. The germline CDR1 and CDR2 sequences are MGHRA and YSYEKL. The CDR3 loop spans 20 amino acids. V dropped 0 bases and J dropped 0; count of bases not matched to a gene: 13. The CDR3: CASSQDPPGAGGGSTDTQYF. The CDR3 DNA reads as TGCGCCAGCAGCCAAGACCCACCCGGGGCGGGAGGGGGAAGCACAGATACGCAGTATTTT.

This chain links TRBV30 with TRBJ2-1, with 8 bases matching TRBD2. J gave up 10 bases and V 4 bases, and 3 bases lay outside the gene matches. The CDR3 contains 11 residues. Germline CDR1 and CDR2: GTSNPN and SVGIG (reference sequence). The CDR3 DNA sequence: TGTGCCTGGATCGGGGGGGTGGAGCAGTTCTTC. It encodes CAWIGGVEQFF. Complete variable domain (other parts from reference TRBV30 and TRBJ2-1): SQTIHQWPATLVQPVGSPLSLECTVEGTSNPNLYWYRQAAGRGLQLLFYSVGIGQISSEVPQNLSASRPQDRQFILSSKKLLLSDSGFYLCAWIGGVEQFFGPGTRLTVL.

V is TRBV27 and J is TRBJ1-6; D not certain. Trimming took off 6 bases at V and 0 bases at J, with 9 bases between the two ends. This CDR3 has 15 amino acids. Germline V CDR1 and CDR2: MNHEY, SMNVEV (reference sequence). This chain's CDR3 is CASSARSSYNSPLHF. The DNA for the CDR3 is TGTGCCAGCAGCGCAAGGAGCTCCTATAATTCACCCCTCCACTTT.

The genes are TRBV28 and TRBJ2-5; tentative D call: TRBD1 (6 bases). There are 14 residues in the CDR3. The V gene lost 3 bases and the J gene lost 2 bases, with 10 bases spanning the gap. Germline-derived CDR1 and CDR2 are MDHEN and SYDVKM. The chain's CDR3 is CASSFQDRQETQYF. Written as DNA, the CDR3 is TGTGCCAGCAGTTTTCAAGACAGGCAAGAGACCCAGTACTTC.

J is TRBJ2-1 and V is TRBV2, with TRBD2 matching over 10 bases. The CDR3 is 15 residues long. Germline CDR1 reads SNHLY; CDR2 reads FYNNEI. Trimming removed 10 bases from V and 8 bases from J; junction bases left unmatched: 14. CDR3 in DNA: TGTGCCACTAGCAGCGGGGCTAGCGGGAGAGATGAGCAGTTCTTC. This sequence encodes CATSSGASGRDEQFF.

This chain joins TRBV2 and TRBJ1-5, with 9 bases identical to TRBD1. With 7 bases clipped from V and 5 bases from J, the junction kept 6 bases outside the gene matches. Germline V lookup: CDR1 SNHLY, CDR2 FYNNEI. The CDR3 is made up of 14 amino acids. CDR3 sequence (DNA): TGTGCCAGCACCCCAGACAGGGGGGATCAGCCCCAGCATTTT. This sequence encodes CASTPDRGDQPQHF. The whole variable domain, filled in from reference TRBV2 and TRBJ1-5, reads EPEVTQTPSHQVTQMGQEVILRCVPISNHLYFYWYRQILGQKVEFLVSFYNNEISEKSEIFDDQFSVERPDGSNFTLKIRSTKLEDSAMYFCASTPDRGDQPQHFGDGTRLSIL.

The chain employs TRBV11-2 and TRBJ1-1; D is perhaps TRBD1 (6 bases). CDR1 SGHAT and CDR2 FQNNGV come from the germline V gene. Trimming cost V 3 bases and J 0 bases, with 17 bases left between them. CDR3 length equals 17 residues. CDR3 in DNA: TGTGCCAGCAGCTTGTTTTGGGACACAATTTTGAACACTGAAGCTTTCTTT. Translated: CASSLFWDTILNTEAFF. Full variable domain (outside the CDR3, taken from reference TRBV11-2 and TRBJ1-1): EAGVAQSPRYKIIEKRQSVAFWCNPISGHATLYWYQQILGQGPKLLIQFQNNGVVDDSQLPKDRFSAERLKGVDSTLKIQPAKLEDSAVYLCASSLFWDTILNTEAFFGQGTRLTVV.

V and J are TRBV29-1 and TRBJ1-1; TRBD1 might be the D (5 bases). The CDR3 covers 12 residues. Trimming shortened V by 7 bases and J by 3 bases, and 12 bases separated the two germline ends. The germline gives CDR1 SQVTM, CDR2 ANQGSEA. The CDR3 is CSANRPDTEAFF. The CDR3 nucleotides are TGCAGCGCTAACAGGCCAGACACTGAAGCTTTCTTT.